These T cell receptor beta chains were read from a single sample in a study of blood T cell repertoires in COVID-19. The method was immunoSEQ multiplex PCR; TCRdb's version includes in-frame clones alone and lacks a portion of them. The sample gives approximately 200,000 clones, less than 90% of which show up once; less than 6.5% is in the top ten. Material: peripheral blood. The receptors here all came from a woman between 55 and 75 years old who had recovered from COVID-19. The conserved cysteine and the conserved F or W are not part of the CDR3 here. Clone size is not always given. Where it is, it says once, few, many or a class for expanded clones.

V gene	clone size	J gene	CDR3 protein
TRBV7-9	once	TRBJ2-2	ASSPLGELF
TRBV14	.	TRBJ2-7	ASSHGTGTLYEQY
TRBV4-3	.	TRBJ2-7	ASSQATGSYEQY
TRBV29-1	.	TRBJ2-2	SVDTVNTGELF
TRBV30	.	TRBJ2-2	AWSIMTGTGELF
TRBV18	once	TRBJ2-3	ASSPPAGPGTQY
TRBV19	once	TRBJ1-1	ASRRQGWDTEAF
TRBV6-5	.	TRBJ2-1	ASSYAAGANEQF
TRBV5-1	few	TRBJ2-7	ASSSRRQGPRVSYEQY
TRBV10-1	few	TRBJ1-6	ASRHTGRITSNNSPLH
TRBV30	.	TRBJ1-1	AWRGRQGGAAF
TRBV11-2	.	TRBJ2-4	ASSPPRGIAKNIQY
TRBV6-5	.	TRBJ2-7	ASRPRGSWGYEQY
TRBV12-3/TRBV12-4	.	TRBJ2-3	ASLITDTQY
TRBV7-9	.	TRBJ1-2	ASSLMGTEYGYT